This is a list of T cell receptor beta chains from one sample in a study of blood T cells in healthy people across ages. TCRdb itself ran the 5' RACE reads through MiXCR, one entry per CDR3 protein. The sample includes some 1.1 million distinct CDR3 sequences, less than 45% seen only once; the top ten take around 13%. Sample: blood. Receptor source: a man younger than 30 in good health. Both conserved end residues are part of each CDR3. Not every row has a clone size; where given, it reads once, few, many or a size class.

J,size,V,CDR3
TRBJ1-5,-,TRBV13,CASSSRGEILEPQHF
TRBJ2-1,-,TRBV16,CASKQRPSSYNEQFF
TRBJ2-1,-,TRBV5-1,CASSSPGGRSEQFF
TRBJ2-1,-,TRBV10-3,CAIRPHGSGGDGEQFF
TRBJ2-1,few,TRBV20-1,CSAIAGVYNEQFF
TRBJ2-2,-,TRBV15,CATSRDGGHTGELFF
TRBJ1-2,-,TRBV9,CASSVGRQRDGYTF
TRBJ1-2,once,TRBV10-3,CAISDGQRNYGYTF
TRBJ2-7,few,TRBV7-9,CASSSGQGSSYEQYF
TRBJ2-3,-,TRBV7-8,CASSLVIRLALSTDTQYF
TRBJ1-2,-,TRBV4-1,CASSHSQGNDYGYTF
TRBJ1-5,few,TRBV6-7,CASTYGSGFCQPQHF
TRBJ1-5,-,TRBV6-2/TRBV6-3,CASREDGSNQPQHF
TRBJ1-2,-,TRBV7-2,CASSKQENYDYTF
TRBJ2-1,-,TRBV28,CVSSLVHEQFF
TRBJ2-7,many,TRBV4-3,CASSRSRASYEQYF
TRBJ2-3,few,TRBV20-1,CSARSVEQGANTQYF
TRBJ2-3,many,TRBV5-6,CASSLAGVMTDTQYF
TRBJ2-3,-,TRBV24-1,CATSDLHGTSSPSTDTQYF
TRBJ1-5,-,TRBV6-5,CASSYLGAGIRSNQPQHF
TRBJ1-5,-,TRBV6-5,CASGNGRNNQPQHF
TRBJ2-7,few,TRBV10-3,CAISGTSNAYEQYF
TRBJ1-2,-,TRBV20-1,CSADRHGPWGYTF
TRBJ2-5,-,TRBV20-1,CSARDKAGETQYF
TRBJ2-1,-,TRBV9,CASSVSGQGFYTEQFF
TRBJ1-5,once,TRBV6-2/TRBV6-3,CASSYDPNREWNQPQHF
TRBJ1-5,-,TRBV4-1,CASSHPGQGLNQPQHF
-,few,TRBV20-1,CSASSADRYEQYF
TRBJ1-4,-,TRBV3-1,CASSQGASAGTNEKLFF
TRBJ1-6,-,TRBV2,CASSTARQDASSYNSPLHF